The 13 T cell receptor beta chains below come from one sample, sequenced in a study of blood T cells in healthy people across ages. A second roughly 6 to 12 cycle PCR used barcoded and J-beta primers. MiXCR was run by TCRdb on the 5' RACE reads, yielding one entry per CDR3 protein. Of 380,000 or so distinct CDR3 sequences listed, 45% to 60% are singletons. Source material: blood. All receptors come from a man aged 55 to 70 in good health.

This clonotype was found a few times. This chain connects TRBV10-1 to TRBJ2-1; TRBD2 matches 9 bases. Germline V gene sequence: CDR1 WNHNN, CDR2 SYGVQD (reference sequence). CDR3 length equals 16 residues. V lost 4 bases and J lost 5; bases outside the gene matches: 9. The CDR3 reads CASSVGAGGRHNEQFF. Written as DNA, the CDR3 is TGCGCCAGCAGTGTCGGCGCGGGGGGGCGCCACAATGAGCAGTTCTTC.

The rearrangement links TRBV10-3 to TRBJ2-7; D is perhaps TRBD1 or TRBD2 (8 bases each). V gave up 4 bases and J gave up 3 bases, with 22 bases separating them. Germline V gene sequence: CDR1 ENHRY, CDR2 SYGVKD. The CDR3 covers 17 residues. CDR3 coding DNA: TGTGCCATCAGTGGCGGGGGGACAGGCGATCAACTCTACGAGCAGTACTTC. Translated, it gives CAISGGGTGDQLYEQYF.

This clonotype turned up a few times. Germline and junction disagree at one end, which may indicate a read error. CDR3 region: CASSLAGVAYEQYF. DNA for the CDR3: TGTGCCAGCAGCCTAGCGGGAGTTGCCTACGAGCAGTACTTC. The rearrangement links TRBV7-9 to TRBJ2-7; 10 positions match TRBD2. Germline V gives CDR1 SEHNR, CDR2 FQNEAQ (reference sequence). The CDR3 has 14 residues.

This clonotype has just a few counts. V usage is TRBV7-2 and J usage is TRBJ2-7; D unclear. The CDR3 runs 14 residues. V was trimmed by 2 bases and J by 1 base, leaving 9 bases between them. The germline CDR1 and CDR2 sequences are SGHTA and FQGNSA. The CDR3 coding sequence is TGTGCCAGCAGCTTAAATAGGCGGTCCTACGAGCAGTACTTC. Translated: CASSLNRRSYEQYF.

This clonotype was seen ten or more times. The gene calls are TRBV6-2 or TRBV6-3 and TRBJ2-7; 7 positions match TRBD1. Per the germline V gene, CDR1 is MNHEY and CDR2 is SVGEGT. J gave up 2 bases and V 7 bases, and 8 bases lay outside the gene matches. This CDR3 is 14 amino acids long. The CDR3 coding sequence is TGTGCCAGCACTACAGGGGTACCCCCCTACGAGCAGTACTTC. Translating it yields CASTTGVPPYEQYF.

This clonotype appeared many times. The genes are TRBV24-1 and TRBJ2-7, with D uncertain. The CDR3 contains 11 residues. V lost 9 bases and J lost 7, with 12 bases in between. Germline CDR1 is KGHDR and CDR2 is SFDVKD. The CDR3 DNA follows: TGTGCCACCCACGACTGGGAAGAGCAGTACTTC. As protein: CATHDWEEQYF.

The chain uses TRBV6-6 and TRBJ1-1, with no clear D. Trimming took 5 bases from V and 2 from J, leaving 12 bases between them. CDR3 length: 14 amino acids. Looked up from germline, CDR1 is MNHNY and CDR2 is SVGAGI (reference sequence). The CDR3 sequence: CASSGQVINTEAFF. The CDR3 coding sequence is TGTGCCAGCAGTGGCCAAGTTATTAACACTGAAGCTTTCTTT.

This clonotype was observed a few times. This chain uses TRBV7-8 with TRBJ2-5; 12 bases align to TRBD2. V dropped 4 bases and J dropped 5; count of bases not matched to a gene: 8. The CDR3 is 16 residues long. Looked up from germline, CDR1 is SGHVS and CDR2 is FQNEAQ. In DNA form, the CDR3 reads TGTGCCAGCAGCTCCGGGTGGACTAGCGGGGTCGAGACCCAGTACTTC. Protein: CASSSGWTSGVETQYF.

This chain connects TRBV20-1 to TRBJ1-2, with a tentative D call TRBD1 (6 bases). Germline values: CDR1 DFQATT, CDR2 SNEGSKA (reference sequence). The CDR3 is made up of 13 amino acids. V shed 8 bases and J shed 6 bases, with 19 bases lying between them. The CDR3 is CSPRRADSNGYTF. CDR3 DNA sequence: TGCAGTCCGCGGAGGGCGGACAGTAATGGCTACACCTTC.

The chain joins TRBV7-8 to TRBJ2-4; weak D call: TRBD1 (5 bases). The V gene's germline CDR1 is SGHVS and CDR2 FQNEAQ. The CDR3 runs 16 residues. V was pared by 1 base and J by 3 bases, with 13 bases between. The CDR3 protein is CASSLDQGSGKNIQYF. CDR3 DNA sequence: TGTGCCAGCAGCTTAGATCAGGGATCAGGCAAAAACATTCAGTACTTC.

This clonotype was counted ten times or more. In nucleotides, the CDR3 is TGTGCCAGCAGCTTGAGGCGGACTAGCACAGATACGCAGTATTTT. The encoded protein is CASSLRRTSTDTQYF. The chain carries TRBV7-2 and TRBJ2-3, with D tentatively TRBD2 (5 bases). There are 15 residues in the CDR3. Germline lookup yields CDR1 SGHTA and CDR2 FQGNSA. Between the trimmed V and J ends, which lost 3 bases and 0 bases, there was a span of 10 bases.

This clonotype was seen more than once but under ten times. The chain carries TRBV10-3 and TRBJ2-7, with unresolved D. The CDR3 totals 11 residues. The V end lost 3 bases, the J end lost 6 bases, and 6 bases lay between the germline ends. Germline V gives CDR1 ENHRY, CDR2 SYGVKD. CDR3 in DNA: TGTGCCATCAGTGATCGGAGCGAGCAGTACTTC. Residues: CAISDRSEQYF.

There are a few counts of this clonotype. The chain is built from TRBV3-1 and TRBJ2-7, with D maybe TRBD2 (6 bases). Trimming pared 0 bases from V and 4 bases from J, leaving 13 bases between. The CDR3 extends over 15 amino acids. CDR1 is LGHDT and CDR2 is YNNKEL in the germline V gene (reference sequence). The CDR3 sequence: CASSQEKVAEYEQYF. DNA of the CDR3: TGTGCCAGCAGCCAAGAAAAGGTAGCGGAGTACGAGCAGTACTTC.